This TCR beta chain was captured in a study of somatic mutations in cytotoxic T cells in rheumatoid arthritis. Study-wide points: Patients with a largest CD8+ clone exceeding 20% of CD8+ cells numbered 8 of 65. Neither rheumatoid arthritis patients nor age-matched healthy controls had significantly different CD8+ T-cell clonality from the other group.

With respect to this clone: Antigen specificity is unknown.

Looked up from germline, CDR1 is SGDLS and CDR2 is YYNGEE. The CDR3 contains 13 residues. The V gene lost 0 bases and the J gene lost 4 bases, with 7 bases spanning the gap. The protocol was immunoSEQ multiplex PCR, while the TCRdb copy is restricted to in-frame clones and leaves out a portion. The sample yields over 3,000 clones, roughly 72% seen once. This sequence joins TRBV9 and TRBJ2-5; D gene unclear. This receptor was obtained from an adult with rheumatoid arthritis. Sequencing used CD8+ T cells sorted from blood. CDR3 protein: CASSVVFGETQYF. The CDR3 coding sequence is TGTGCCAGCAGCGTAGTGTTTGGAGAGACCCAGTACTTC.